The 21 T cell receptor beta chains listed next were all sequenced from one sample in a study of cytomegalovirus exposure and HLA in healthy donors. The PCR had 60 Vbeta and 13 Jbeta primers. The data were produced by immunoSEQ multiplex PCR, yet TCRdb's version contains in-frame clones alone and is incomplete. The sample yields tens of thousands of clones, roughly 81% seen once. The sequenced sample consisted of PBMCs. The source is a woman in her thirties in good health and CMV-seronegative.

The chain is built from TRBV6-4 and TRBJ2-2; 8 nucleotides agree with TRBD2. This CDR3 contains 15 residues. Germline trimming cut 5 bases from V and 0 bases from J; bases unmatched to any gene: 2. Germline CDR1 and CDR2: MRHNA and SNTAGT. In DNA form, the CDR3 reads TGTGCCAGCAGTATGACTAGCGCGAACACCGGGGAGCTGTTTTTT. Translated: CASSMTSANTGELFF.

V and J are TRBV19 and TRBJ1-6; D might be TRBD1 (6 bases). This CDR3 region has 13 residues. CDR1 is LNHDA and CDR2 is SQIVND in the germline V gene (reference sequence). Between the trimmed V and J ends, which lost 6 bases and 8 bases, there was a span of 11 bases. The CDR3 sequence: CASRQTGYSPLHF. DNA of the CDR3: TGTGCCAGTAGACAAACAGGGTATTCACCCCTCCACTTT.

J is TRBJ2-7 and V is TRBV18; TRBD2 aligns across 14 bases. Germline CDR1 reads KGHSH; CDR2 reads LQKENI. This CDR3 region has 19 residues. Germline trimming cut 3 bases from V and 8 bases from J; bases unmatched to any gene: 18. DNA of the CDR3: TGTGCCAGCTCACCGCGGAAGGCCCGTCCGGGACTAGCGGGAGATCAGCAGTACTTC. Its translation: CASSPRKARPGLAGDQQYF.

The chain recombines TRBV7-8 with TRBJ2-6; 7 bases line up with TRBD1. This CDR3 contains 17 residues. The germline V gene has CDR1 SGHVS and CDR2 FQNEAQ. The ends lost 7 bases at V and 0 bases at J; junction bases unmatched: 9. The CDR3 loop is CASTTGQQNSGANVLTF. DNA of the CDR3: TGTGCCAGCACCACGGGACAGCAAAACTCTGGGGCCAACGTCCTGACTTTC. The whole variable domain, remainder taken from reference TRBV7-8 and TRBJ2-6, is GAGVSQSPRYKVAKRGQDVALRCDPISGHVSLFWYQQALGQGPEFLTYFQNEAQLDKSGLPSDRFFAERPEGSVSTLKIQRTQQEDSAVYLCASTTGQQNSGANVLTFGAGSRLTVL.

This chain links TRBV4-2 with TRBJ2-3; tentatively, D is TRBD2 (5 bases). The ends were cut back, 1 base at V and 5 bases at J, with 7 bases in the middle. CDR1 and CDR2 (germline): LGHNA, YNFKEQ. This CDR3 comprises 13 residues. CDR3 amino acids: CASSQGTRDTQYF. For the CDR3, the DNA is TGTGCCAGCAGCCAAGGGACTCGAGATACGCAGTATTTT.

The CDR3 loop reads CASSPNRGGGNQPQHF. The CDR3 DNA reads as TGTGCCAGCAGCCCAAATCGGGGGGGTGGTAATCAGCCCCAGCATTTT. V is TRBV11-2 and J is TRBJ1-5; weak D call: TRBD1 (5 bases). The V gene's germline CDR1 is SGHAT and CDR2 FQNNGV. The CDR3 length is 16 residues. V gave up 5 bases and J gave up 4 bases, with 18 bases separating them.

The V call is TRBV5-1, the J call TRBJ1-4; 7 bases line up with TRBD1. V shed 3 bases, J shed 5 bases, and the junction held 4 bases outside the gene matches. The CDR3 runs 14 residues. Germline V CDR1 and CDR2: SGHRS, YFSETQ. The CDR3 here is CASSSGQRNEKLFF. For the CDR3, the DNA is TGCGCCAGCAGCTCGGGACAGAGAAATGAAAAACTGTTTTTT. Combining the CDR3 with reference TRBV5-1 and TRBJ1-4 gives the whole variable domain KAGVTQTPRYLIKTRGQQVTLSCSPISGHRSVSWYQQTPGQGLQFLFEYFSETQRNKGNFPGRFSGRQFSNSRSEMNVSTLELGDSALYLCASSSGQRNEKLFFGSGTQLSVL.

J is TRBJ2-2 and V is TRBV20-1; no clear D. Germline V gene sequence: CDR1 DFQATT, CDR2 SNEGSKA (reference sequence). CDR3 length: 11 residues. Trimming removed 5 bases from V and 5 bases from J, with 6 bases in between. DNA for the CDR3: TGCAGTGCTGAGTGGACCGGGGAGCTGTTTTTT. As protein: CSAEWTGELFF.

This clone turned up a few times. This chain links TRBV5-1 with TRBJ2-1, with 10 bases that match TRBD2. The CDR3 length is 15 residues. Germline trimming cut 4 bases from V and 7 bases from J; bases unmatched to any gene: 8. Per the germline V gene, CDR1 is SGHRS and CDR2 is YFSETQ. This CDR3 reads CASSNAGTSANEQFF. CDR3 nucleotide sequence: TGCGCCAGCAGCAACGCCGGGACTAGCGCAAATGAGCAGTTCTTC.

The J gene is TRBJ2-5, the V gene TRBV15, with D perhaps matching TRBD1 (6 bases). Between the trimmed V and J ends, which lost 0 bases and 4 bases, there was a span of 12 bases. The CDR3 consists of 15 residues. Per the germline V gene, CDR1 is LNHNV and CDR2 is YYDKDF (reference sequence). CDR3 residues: CATSRDPQGRETQYF. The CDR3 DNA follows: TGTGCCACCAGCAGAGATCCCCAGGGGAGAGAGACCCAGTACTTC.

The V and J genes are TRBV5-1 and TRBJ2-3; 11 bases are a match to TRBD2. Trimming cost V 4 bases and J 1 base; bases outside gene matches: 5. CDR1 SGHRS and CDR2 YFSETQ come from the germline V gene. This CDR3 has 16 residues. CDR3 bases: TGCGCCAGCAGCGTAATAGCGGGAGGGGGCACAGATACGCAGTATTTT. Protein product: CASSVIAGGGTDTQYF.

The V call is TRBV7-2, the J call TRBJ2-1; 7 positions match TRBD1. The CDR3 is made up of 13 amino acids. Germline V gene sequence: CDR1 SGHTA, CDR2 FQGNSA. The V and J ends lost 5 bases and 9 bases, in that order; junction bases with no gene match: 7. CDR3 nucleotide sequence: TGTGCCAGCAGCATACGACAGGGCGGTGAGCAGTTCTTC. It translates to CASSIRQGGEQFF.

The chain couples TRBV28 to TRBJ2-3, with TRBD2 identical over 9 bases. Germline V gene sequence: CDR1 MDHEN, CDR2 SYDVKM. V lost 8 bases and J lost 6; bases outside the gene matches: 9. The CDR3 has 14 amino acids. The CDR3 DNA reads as TGTGCCAGCGGGTGGCGGGAGGGCCTTGATACGCAGTATTTT. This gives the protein CASGWREGLDTQYF.

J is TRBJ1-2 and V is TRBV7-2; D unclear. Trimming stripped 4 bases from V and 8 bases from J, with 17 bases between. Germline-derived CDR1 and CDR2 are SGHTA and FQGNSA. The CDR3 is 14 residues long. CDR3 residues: CASSSPRSFLGYTF. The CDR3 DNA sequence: TGTGCCAGCAGCTCCCCCAGATCCTTTTTAGGCTACACCTTC.

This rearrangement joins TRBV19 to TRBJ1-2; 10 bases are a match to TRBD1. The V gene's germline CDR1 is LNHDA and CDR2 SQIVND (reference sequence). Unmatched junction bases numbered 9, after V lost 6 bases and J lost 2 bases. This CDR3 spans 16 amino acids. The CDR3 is CASSPVGQGLNYGYTF. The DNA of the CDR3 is TGTGCCAGTAGCCCTGTGGGACAGGGGTTGAACTATGGCTACACCTTC.

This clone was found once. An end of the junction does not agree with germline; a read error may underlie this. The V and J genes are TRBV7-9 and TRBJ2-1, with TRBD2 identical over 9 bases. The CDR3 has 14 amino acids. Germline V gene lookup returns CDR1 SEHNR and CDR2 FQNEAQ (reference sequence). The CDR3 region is CSSILTSGNNEQFF. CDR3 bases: TGTTCCAGCATCTTGACTAGCGGAAACAATGAGCAGTTCTTC.

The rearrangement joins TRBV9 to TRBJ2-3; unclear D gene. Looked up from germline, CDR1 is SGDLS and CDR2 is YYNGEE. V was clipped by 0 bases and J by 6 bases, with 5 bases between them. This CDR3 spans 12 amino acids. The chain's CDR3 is CASSVVGDTQYF. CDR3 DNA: TGTGCCAGCAGCGTAGTCGGGGATACGCAGTATTTT.

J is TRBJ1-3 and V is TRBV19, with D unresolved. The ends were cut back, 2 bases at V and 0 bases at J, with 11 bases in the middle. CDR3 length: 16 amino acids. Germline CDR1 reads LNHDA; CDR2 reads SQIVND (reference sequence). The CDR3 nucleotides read TGTGCCAGTAGTATACGGTCCCTCGGCTCTGGAAACACCATATATTTT. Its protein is CASSIRSLGSGNTIYF. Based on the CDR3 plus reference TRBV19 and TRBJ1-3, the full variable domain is DGGITQSPKYLFRKEGQNVTLSCEQNLNHDAMYWYRQDPGQGLRLIYYSQIVNDFQKGDIAEGYSVSREKKESFPLTVTSAQKNPTAFYLCASSIRSLGSGNTIYFGEGSWLTVV.

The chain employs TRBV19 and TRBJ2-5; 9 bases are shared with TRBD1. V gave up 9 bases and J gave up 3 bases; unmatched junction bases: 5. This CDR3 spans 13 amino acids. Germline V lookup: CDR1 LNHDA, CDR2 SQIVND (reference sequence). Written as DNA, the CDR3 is TGTGCCAGCCGGGACAGGGCGAAAGAGACCCAGTACTTC. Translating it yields CASRDRAKETQYF.

Written as DNA, the CDR3 is TGTGCCAGCAGCGTTAGGGTCATAAGCGGGAGTATCTACAATGAGCAGTTCTTC. Its protein is CASSVRVISGSIYNEQFF. The chain couples TRBV9 to TRBJ2-1; TRBD2 matches 8 bases. This CDR3 is 18 amino acids long. Germline CDR1 and CDR2: SGDLS and YYNGEE. After removal of 2 bases from V and 3 bases from J, the junction contained 13 bases not matched to a gene.

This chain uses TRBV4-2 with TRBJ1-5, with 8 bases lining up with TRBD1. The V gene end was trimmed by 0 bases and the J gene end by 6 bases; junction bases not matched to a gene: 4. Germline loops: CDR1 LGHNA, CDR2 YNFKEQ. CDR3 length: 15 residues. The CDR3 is CASSQDRTGGQPQHF. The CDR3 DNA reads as TGTGCCAGCAGCCAAGATCGAACAGGGGGTCAGCCCCAGCATTTT.